Shown below are 27 T cell receptor beta chains from a single sample sequenced in a study of blood T cells in healthy people across ages. Through a sample-barcoded 5' primer and a J-beta primer mix, a second PCR was run for roughly 7 to 12 cycles. MiXCR, run by TCRdb on the 5' RACE reads, gives a single entry per CDR3 protein. The sample records around 1,000,000 distinct CDR3 sequences, approximately 25% being singletons. These data are also associated with another study on T cells of mothers and their children.

Sequenced sample: blood. All receptors come from a girl aged 2 to 10 in good health.

This clonotype occurred many times. The chain is built from TRBV4-3 and TRBJ1-2; 10 bases align to TRBD1. Looked up from germline, CDR1 is LGHNA and CDR2 is YSLEER. V shed 2 bases, J shed 8 bases, and the junction held 5 bases outside the gene matches. The CDR3 runs to 14 residues. The CDR3 loop is CASSQLGTGVGYTF. The CDR3 DNA reads TGCGCCAGCAGCCAACTGGGGACAGGGGTCGGCTACACCTTC.

V is TRBV3-1 and J is TRBJ2-1; D gene uncertain. The CDR3 contains 12 residues. V shed 4 bases and J shed 5 bases, with 6 bases lying between them. Germline CDR1 and CDR2: LGHDT and YNNKEL (reference sequence). The CDR3 coding sequence is TGTGCCAGCAGCCGCCAGGACAATGAGCAGTTCTTC. Amino acids: CASSRQDNEQFF.

This clonotype has a handful of counts. V and J are TRBV7-2 and TRBJ1-2; weak D call: TRBD1 (6 bases). V shed 5 bases and J shed 4 bases, with 14 bases lying between them. The CDR3 contains 14 residues. Germline V gene sequence: CDR1 SGHTA, CDR2 FQGNSA. The CDR3 nucleotides read TGTGCCAGCAGCCCAGGGGAGGACGCCTATGGCTACACCTTC. It yields the protein CASSPGEDAYGYTF.

This chain links TRBV19 with TRBJ2-5; perhaps TRBD2 as D (5 bases). This CDR3 spans 14 amino acids. V was trimmed by 2 bases and J by 5 bases, leaving 12 bases between them. The germline V gene encodes CDR1 LNHDA and CDR2 SQIVND (reference sequence). In DNA, the CDR3 is TGTGCCAGTAGTATATCAGAGTCGGGGGAGACCCAGTACTTC. It specifies CASSISESGETQYF. Using reference TRBV19 and TRBJ2-5 for the parts outside the CDR3, the full variable domain is DGGITQSPKYLFRKEGQNVTLSCEQNLNHDAMYWYRQDPGQGLRLIYYSQIVNDFQKGDIAEGYSVSREKKESFPLTVTSAQKNPTAFYLCASSISESGETQYFGPGTRLLVL.

The chain recombines TRBV5-1 with TRBJ2-5; D is perhaps TRBD2 (6 bases). Germline CDR1 SGHRS, CDR2 YFSETQ. CDR3 length equals 15 residues. V gave up 1 base and J gave up 4 bases, with 14 bases separating them. The CDR3 DNA follows: TGCGCCAGCAGCTTGAGTTCCCAGGGAGGAGAGACCCAGTACTTC. Translated, it gives CASSLSSQGGETQYF. Combining the CDR3 with reference TRBV5-1 and TRBJ2-5 gives the whole variable domain KAGVTQTPRYLIKTRGQQVTLSCSPISGHRSVSWYQQTPGQGLQFLFEYFSETQRNKGNFPGRFSGRQFSNSRSEMNVSTLELGDSALYLCASSLSSQGGETQYFGPGTRLLVL.

The table lists this clonotype with a few counts. V usage is TRBV29-1 and J usage is TRBJ1-1, with TRBD1 matching 7 bases. Germline V gene lookup returns CDR1 SQVTM and CDR2 ANQGSEA. This CDR3 is built from 11 residues. V lost 7 bases to trimming and J lost 8 bases; unmatched junction nucleotides: 7. CDR3 protein: CSAIVQGEAFF. CDR3 sequence (DNA): TGCAGCGCGATCGTACAGGGGGAAGCTTTCTTT.

This clonotype has only a few counts. The chain is built from TRBV4-2 and TRBJ2-3; tentatively, D is TRBD1 (6 bases). The CDR3 is 16 residues long. In germline, CDR1 is LGHNA, CDR2 YNFKEQ. The V and J ends lost 0 bases and 4 bases respectively, with 14 bases between them. CDR3: CASSQDPPGQPDTQYF. The CDR3 DNA reads TGTGCCAGCAGCCAAGACCCCCCCGGACAGCCAGATACGCAGTATTTT.

The CDR3 spells CASSQGAGTHRGEQFF. The CDR3, as DNA: TGCGCCAGCAGCCAAGGAGCCGGGACCCACAGGGGGGAGCAGTTCTTC. The chain uses TRBV4-1 and TRBJ2-5; 8 nucleotides match TRBD1. The J call is in doubt because the DNA end fits TRBJ2-1 better. Germline CDR1 reads MGHRA; CDR2 reads YSYEKL. The CDR3 sequence is 16 residues long.

The chain joins TRBV11-1 to TRBJ2-7, with D perhaps given as TRBD1 or TRBD2 (5 bases each). There are 14 residues in the CDR3. Germline V gene sequence: CDR1 SGHAT, CDR2 FQDESV (reference sequence). Trimming cost V 5 bases and J 3 bases, with 14 bases left between them. The CDR3 region has the DNA TGTGCCAGCAGCCCTGGGACCCCAGACTACGAGCAGTACTTC. Translation: CASSPGTPDYEQYF.

The J gene is TRBJ2-5, the V gene TRBV7-2, with TRBD2 as a possible D gene (6 bases). Trimming shortened V by 1 base and J by 4 bases, and 19 bases separated the two germline ends. Germline CDR1 and CDR2: SGHTA and FQGNSA. The CDR3 has 17 residues. CDR3 in DNA: TGTGCCAGCAGCTTAGGACATATTGGGACTGGCGCAGAGACCCAGTACTTC. This codes for CASSLGHIGTGAETQYF. The entire variable domain, with the rest obtained from reference TRBV7-2 and TRBJ2-5, is as follows: GAGVSQSPSNKVTEKGKDVELRCDPISGHTALYWYRQSLGQGLEFLIYFQGNSAPDKSGLPSDRFSAERTGGSVSTLTIQRTQQEDSAVYLCASSLGHIGTGAETQYFGPGTRLLVL.

The chain recombines TRBV9 with TRBJ2-1; TRBD1 might be the D (6 bases). Matching the DNA end better, TRBJ2-7 makes the J call doubtful. Germline V lookup: CDR1 SGDLS, CDR2 YYNGEE. The CDR3 runs to 13 residues. The CDR3, as DNA: TGTGCCAGCAGCGCTAGGGGGAACCACGAGCAGTACTTC. Residues: CASSARGNHEQYF.

This clonotype was observed a few times. The CDR3 region has the DNA TGTGCTAGTGGTTTGGTATGGAAGAGCGGTACAGGCACAGCCAAAAACATTCAGTACTTC. Amino acid sequence: CASGLVWKSGTGTAKNIQYF. The chain carries TRBV12-5 and TRBJ2-4, with D perhaps matching TRBD1 or TRBD2 (5 bases each). V lost 0 bases to trimming and J lost 0 bases, with 21 bases between them. Germline V gene lookup returns CDR1 LGHNT and CDR2 FRNRAP. The CDR3 loop spans 20 amino acids.

The rearrangement links TRBV29-1 to TRBJ1-1; perhaps TRBD1 as D (5 bases). CDR1 is SQVTM and CDR2 is ANQGSEA in the germline V gene. Trimming cost V 6 bases and J 8 bases, with 10 bases left between them. This CDR3 is 10 amino acids long. The CDR3 loop reads CSVGLTEAFF. CDR3 DNA: TGCAGCGTGGGACTGACCGAAGCTTTCTTT. Full variable domain (rest looked up from reference TRBV29-1 and TRBJ1-1): SAVISQKPSRDICQRGTSLTIQCQVDSQVTMMFWYRQQPGQSLTLIATANQGSEATYESGFVIDKFPISRPNLTFSTLTVSNMSPEDSSIYLCSVGLTEAFFGQGTRLTVV.

The chain is built from TRBV27 and TRBJ1-1, with D uncertain. Per the germline V gene, CDR1 is MNHEY and CDR2 is SMNVEV (reference sequence). The V end was cut by 6 bases, the J end by 1 base, with 24 bases between. The CDR3 consists of 18 residues. The chain's CDR3 is CASSSRATSYAQNTEAFF. DNA of the CDR3: TGTGCCAGCAGCTCTCGGGCTACCTCTTATGCCCAGAACACTGAAGCTTTCTTT.

Turning to this clonotype: Possible read error: a much larger clone is one base away. The chain couples TRBV3-1 to TRBJ2-5, with TRBD2 matching over 11 bases. The end of the DNA aligns better with TRBJ2-1, so the J call may be wrong. Looked up from germline, CDR1 is LGHDT and CDR2 is YNNKEL (reference sequence). This CDR3 is 15 amino acids long. The CDR3 DNA sequence: TGTGCCAGCAGCCGGGGACTAGCGGATTACAATGAGCAGTTCTTC. Its protein product is CASSRGLADYNEQFF.

This clonotype turned up a few times. The CDR3 loop is CASSLTEYYEQYF. The CDR3 region has the DNA TGTGCCAGCAGCTTGACAGAGTACTACGAGCAGTACTTC. The chain recombines TRBV7-2 with TRBJ2-5; TRBD1 might be the D (5 bases). The end of the DNA aligns better with TRBJ2-7, so the J call may be wrong. The CDR3 covers 13 residues. CDR1 is SGHTA, CDR2 FQGNSA, per germline.

The gene calls are TRBV3-1 and TRBJ1-2, with D unresolved. CDR1 and CDR2 from the germline V gene are LGHDT and YNNKEL (reference sequence). Trimming cost V 2 bases and J 7 bases, with 17 bases left between them. The CDR3 totals 15 residues. The CDR3 spells CASSQKDRPHSGYTF. In nucleotides, the CDR3 is TGTGCCAGCAGCCAAAAGGATCGCCCCCATTCTGGCTACACCTTC.

This clonotype appeared a few times. The rearrangement joins TRBV20-1 to TRBJ2-5; unclear D gene. The CDR3 is 12 residues long. Germline V gene sequence: CDR1 DFQATT, CDR2 SNEGSKA (reference sequence). Deletions cut 4 bases from V and 0 bases from J, with 6 bases between. CDR3: CSATRYQETQYF. The CDR3, as DNA: TGCAGTGCTACACGGTACCAAGAGACCCAGTACTTC.

The chain has TRBV6-1 and TRBJ1-1, with D hard to call. V lost 4 bases to trimming and J lost 4 bases, with 13 bases between them. The germline CDR1 and CDR2 sequences are MNHNS and SASEGT. The CDR3 has 14 amino acids. DNA for the CDR3: TGTGCCAGCAGTGGAACAGCAGCCTTCACTGAAGCTTTCTTT. This translates into CASSGTAAFTEAFF.

The V call is TRBV4-1, the J call TRBJ1-1; 8 nucleotides match TRBD1. The germline CDR1 and CDR2 sequences are MGHRA and YSYEKL. V lost 5 bases, J lost 4 bases, and 6 bases stayed unmatched. This CDR3 is built from 14 residues. CDR3 sequence reads: CASSVPGQGTEAFF. The CDR3 nucleotides read TGCGCCAGCAGCGTACCTGGACAGGGCACTGAAGCTTTCTTT.

The gene calls are TRBV27 and TRBJ2-2, with a weak D call TRBD2 (6 bases). The CDR3 is made up of 16 amino acids. Germline CDR1 MNHEY, CDR2 SMNVEV (reference sequence). V was cut by 5 bases and J by 3 bases, with 16 bases left in between. Here the CDR3 reads CASSLLEGLDTGELFF. The CDR3, as DNA: TGTGCCAGCAGTCTCTTGGAGGGCCTGGACACCGGGGAGCTGTTTTTT.

This chain joins TRBV4-1 and TRBJ2-4; D is uncertain. The V end was cut by 2 bases, the J end by 0 bases, with 11 bases between. CDR1 and CDR2 from the germline V gene are MGHRA and YSYEKL. CDR3 length: 16 residues. The CDR3, as DNA: TGCGCCAGCAGCCAATTTGTCGGCCTAGCCAAAAACATTCAGTACTTC. Translation gives CASSQFVGLAKNIQYF.

Only a few counts were recorded for this clonotype. V is TRBV28 and J is TRBJ2-1; tentatively, D is TRBD1 or TRBD2 (5 bases each). Germline CDR1 reads MDHEN; CDR2 reads SYDVKM. Trimming took off 5 bases at V and 7 bases at J, with 15 bases between the two ends. This CDR3 has 14 amino acids. CDR3 amino acids: CASSPSWGGNEQFF. In DNA, the CDR3 is TGTGCCAGCAGTCCCTCGTGGGGCGGGAATGAGCAGTTCTTC.

This clonotype was detected only a few times. The V gene is TRBV6-6, the J gene TRBJ1-2; TRBD1 matches at 12 bases. V was clipped by 2 bases and J by 6 bases; unmatched bases: 4. This CDR3 spans 15 amino acids. Germline CDR1 reads MNHNY; CDR2 reads SVGAGI (reference sequence). The CDR3 spells CASSYGDRGRNGYTF. The CDR3 nucleotides are TGTGCCAGCAGTTACGGGGACAGGGGGCGAAATGGCTACACCTTC.

The chain is built from TRBV11-2 and TRBJ2-1, with 9 bases lining up with TRBD2. The CDR3 is 16 amino acids. V shed 5 bases, J shed 6 bases, and the junction held 11 bases outside the gene matches. Germline assignment: CDR1 SGHAT and CDR2 FQNNGV. The CDR3 region has the DNA TGTGCCAGCAGCCCGCGTGGAGCGGGGGGACTCAATGAGCAGTTCTTC. Its translation is CASSPRGAGGLNEQFF.

This chain links TRBV6-5 with TRBJ2-5; perhaps D is TRBD1 or TRBD2 (5 bases each). Germline CDR1 MNHEY, CDR2 SVGAGI. The V end lost 4 bases, the J end lost 4 bases, and 16 bases lay between the germline ends. The CDR3 has 15 amino acids. Here the CDR3 reads CASSFPSSGRETQYF. In DNA, the CDR3 is TGTGCCAGCAGTTTCCCCTCGTCGGGGCGAGAGACCCAGTACTTC.

The J gene is TRBJ1-1, the V gene TRBV29-1; 9 positions agree with TRBD1. The CDR3 has 14 amino acids. The germline V gene encodes CDR1 SQVTM and CDR2 ANQGSEA. The V and J ends lost 2 bases and 2 bases, in that order; junction bases with no gene match: 3. CDR3 loop: CSVERQGVNTEAFF. Here the CDR3 DNA reads TGCAGCGTTGAAAGACAGGGGGTTAACACTGAAGCTTTCTTT.